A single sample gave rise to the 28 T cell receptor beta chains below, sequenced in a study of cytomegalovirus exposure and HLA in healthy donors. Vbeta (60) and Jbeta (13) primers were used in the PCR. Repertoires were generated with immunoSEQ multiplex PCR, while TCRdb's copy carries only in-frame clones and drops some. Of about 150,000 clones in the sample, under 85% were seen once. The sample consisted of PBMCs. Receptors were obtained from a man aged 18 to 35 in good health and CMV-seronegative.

CDR3 DNA sequence: TGCGCCAGCAGCGGACAGGGGGCGTCAGGAGAGACCCAGTACTTC. It specifies CASSGQGASGETQYF. V gene TRBV5-1 combines with J gene TRBJ2-5; the match to TRBD1 covers 11 bases. The germline gives CDR1 SGHRS, CDR2 YFSETQ. Germline trimming cut 4 bases from V and 4 bases from J; bases unmatched to any gene: 6. The CDR3 covers 15 residues. The full variable domain, its missing parts supplied by reference TRBV5-1 and TRBJ2-5, is KAGVTQTPRYLIKTRGQQVTLSCSPISGHRSVSWYQQTPGQGLQFLFEYFSETQRNKGNFPGRFSGRQFSNSRSEMNVSTLELGDSALYLCASSGQGASGETQYFGPGTRLLVL.

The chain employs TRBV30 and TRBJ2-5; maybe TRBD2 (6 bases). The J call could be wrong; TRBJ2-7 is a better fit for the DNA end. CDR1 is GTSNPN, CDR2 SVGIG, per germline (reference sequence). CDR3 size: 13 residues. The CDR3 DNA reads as TGTGCCTGGAGTCCGGGGGTTACCTACGAGCAGTACTTC. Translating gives CAWSPGVTYEQYF.

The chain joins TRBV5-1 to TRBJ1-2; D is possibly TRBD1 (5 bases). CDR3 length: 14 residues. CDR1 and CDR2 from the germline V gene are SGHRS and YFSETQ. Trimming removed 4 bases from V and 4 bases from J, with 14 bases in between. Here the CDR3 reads CASSTRVDSYGYTF. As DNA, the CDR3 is TGCGCCAGCAGCACCAGGGTTGACAGCTATGGCTACACCTTC.

The CDR3 coding sequence is TGTGCCAGCAGGCCGCGCGCCCTGGACAGTTCCAATCAGCCCCAGCATTTT. This encodes CASRPRALDSSNQPQHF. The chain employs TRBV27 and TRBJ1-5, with D maybe TRBD1 (6 bases). Trimming took off 6 bases at V and 3 bases at J, with 21 bases between the two ends. Germline V CDR1 and CDR2: MNHEY, SMNVEV (reference sequence). The CDR3 length is 17 residues.

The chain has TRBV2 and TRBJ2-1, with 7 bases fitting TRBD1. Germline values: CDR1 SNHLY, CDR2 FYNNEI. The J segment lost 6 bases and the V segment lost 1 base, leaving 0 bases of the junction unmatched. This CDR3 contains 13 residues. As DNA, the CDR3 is TGTGCCAGCAGTGAAGGGACAGGCAATGAGCAGTTCTTC. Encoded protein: CASSEGTGNEQFF.

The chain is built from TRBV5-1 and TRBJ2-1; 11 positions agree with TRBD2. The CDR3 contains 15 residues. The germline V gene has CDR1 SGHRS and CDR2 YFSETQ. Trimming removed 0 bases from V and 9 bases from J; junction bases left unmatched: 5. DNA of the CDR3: TGCGCCAGCAGCTTGGCCTTGGGACTAGCGGTTGAGCAGTTCTTC. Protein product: CASSLALGLAVEQFF.

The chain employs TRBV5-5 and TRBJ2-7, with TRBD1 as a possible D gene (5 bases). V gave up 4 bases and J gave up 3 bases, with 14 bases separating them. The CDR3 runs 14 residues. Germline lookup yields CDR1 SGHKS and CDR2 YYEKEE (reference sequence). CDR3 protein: CASSLTRQLYEQYF. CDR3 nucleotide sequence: TGTGCCAGCAGCCTTACCAGACAGCTCTACGAGCAGTACTTC.

The CDR3 here is CASSHFGPRVDEKLFF. The CDR3 coding sequence is TGCGCCAGCAGTCATTTCGGCCCGAGGGTAGACGAAAAACTGTTTTTT. This rearrangement joins TRBV23-1 to TRBJ1-4; D remains ambiguous. TRBV23-1 is classed as an ORF, of uncertain function. The CDR3 is 16 residues long. V was cut by 3 bases and J by 8 bases, with 19 bases left in between.

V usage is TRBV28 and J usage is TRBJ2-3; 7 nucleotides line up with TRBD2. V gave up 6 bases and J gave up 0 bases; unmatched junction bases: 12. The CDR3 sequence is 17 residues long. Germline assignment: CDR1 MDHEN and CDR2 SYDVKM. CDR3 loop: CASSTHRGRASTDTQYF. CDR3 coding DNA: TGTGCCAGCAGCACACACCGTGGGAGGGCTAGCACAGATACGCAGTATTTT.

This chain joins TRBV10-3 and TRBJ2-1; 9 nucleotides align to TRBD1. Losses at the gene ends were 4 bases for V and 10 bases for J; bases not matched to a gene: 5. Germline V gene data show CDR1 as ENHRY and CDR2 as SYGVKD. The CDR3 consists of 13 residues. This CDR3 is CAISVPGTGEQFF. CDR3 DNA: TGTGCCATCAGTGTACCCGGGACAGGGGAGCAGTTCTTC.

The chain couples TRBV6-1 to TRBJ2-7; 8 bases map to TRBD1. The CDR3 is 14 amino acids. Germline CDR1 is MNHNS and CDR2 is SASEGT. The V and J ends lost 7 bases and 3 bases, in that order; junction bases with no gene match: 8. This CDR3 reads CASTIGQGLYEQYF. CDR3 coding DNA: TGTGCCAGCACTATCGGACAGGGACTCTACGAGCAGTACTTC.

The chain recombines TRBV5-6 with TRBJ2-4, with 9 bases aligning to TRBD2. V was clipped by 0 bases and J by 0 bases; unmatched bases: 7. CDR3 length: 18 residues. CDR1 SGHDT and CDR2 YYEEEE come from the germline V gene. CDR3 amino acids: CASSLDSGRTPAKNIQYF. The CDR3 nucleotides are TGTGCCAGCAGCTTGGATAGCGGGAGAACCCCAGCCAAAAACATTCAGTACTTC.

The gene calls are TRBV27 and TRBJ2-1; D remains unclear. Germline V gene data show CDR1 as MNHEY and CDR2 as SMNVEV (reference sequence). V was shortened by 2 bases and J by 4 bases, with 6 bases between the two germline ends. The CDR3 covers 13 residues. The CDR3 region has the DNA TGTGCCAGCAGTTTAGCAGGATACAATGAGCAGTTCTTC. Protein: CASSLAGYNEQFF.

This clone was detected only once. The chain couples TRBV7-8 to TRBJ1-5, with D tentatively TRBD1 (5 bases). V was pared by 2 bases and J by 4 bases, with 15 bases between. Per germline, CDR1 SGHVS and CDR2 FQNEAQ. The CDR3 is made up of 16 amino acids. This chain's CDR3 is CASSLWYDSLNQPQHF. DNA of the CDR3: TGTGCCAGCAGCTTATGGTACGACAGCTTAAATCAGCCCCAGCATTTT.

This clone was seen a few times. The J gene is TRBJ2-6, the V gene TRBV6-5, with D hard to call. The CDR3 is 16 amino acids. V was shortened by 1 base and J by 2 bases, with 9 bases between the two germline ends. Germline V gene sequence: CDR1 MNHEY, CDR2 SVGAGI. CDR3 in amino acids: CASSYFRLPGANVLTF. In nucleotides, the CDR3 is TGTGCCAGCAGTTACTTCAGGCTTCCTGGGGCCAACGTCCTGACTTTC.

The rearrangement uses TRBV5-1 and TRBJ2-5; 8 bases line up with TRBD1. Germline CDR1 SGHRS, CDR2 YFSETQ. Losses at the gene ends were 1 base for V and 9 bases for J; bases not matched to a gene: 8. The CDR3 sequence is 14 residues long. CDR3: CASSLSAGGSAQYF. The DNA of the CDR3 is TGCGCCAGCAGCTTGTCTGCAGGGGGCTCAGCCCAGTACTTC.

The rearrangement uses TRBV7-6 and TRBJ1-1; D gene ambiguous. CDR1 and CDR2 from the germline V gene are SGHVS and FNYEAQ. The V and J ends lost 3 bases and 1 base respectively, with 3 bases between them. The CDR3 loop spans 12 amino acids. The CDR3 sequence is CASSFQNTEAFF. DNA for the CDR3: TGTGCCAGCAGCTTCCAGAACACTGAAGCTTTCTTT.

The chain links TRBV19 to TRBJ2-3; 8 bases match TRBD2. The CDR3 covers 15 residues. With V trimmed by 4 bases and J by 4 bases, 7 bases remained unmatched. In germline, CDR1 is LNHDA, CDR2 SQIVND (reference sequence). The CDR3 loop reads CASSRIGLAADTQYF. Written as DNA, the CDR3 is TGTGCCAGTAGTAGAATAGGACTAGCCGCAGATACGCAGTATTTT.

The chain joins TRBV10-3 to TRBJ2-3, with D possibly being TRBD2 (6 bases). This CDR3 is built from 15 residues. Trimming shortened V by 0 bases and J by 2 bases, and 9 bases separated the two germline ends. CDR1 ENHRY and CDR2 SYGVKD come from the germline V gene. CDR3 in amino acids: CAISESRDPTDTQYF. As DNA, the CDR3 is TGTGCCATCAGTGAGTCGCGGGACCCCACAGATACGCAGTATTTT.

CDR3 loop: CASSLEQNTDTQYF. DNA for the CDR3: TGTGCCAGCAGTTTGGAACAGAACACAGATACGCAGTATTTT. The chain recombines TRBV27 with TRBJ2-3; no clear D. The germline V gene has CDR1 MNHEY and CDR2 SMNVEV (reference sequence). This CDR3 region has 14 residues. Trimming took 3 bases from V and 2 from J, leaving 9 bases between them.

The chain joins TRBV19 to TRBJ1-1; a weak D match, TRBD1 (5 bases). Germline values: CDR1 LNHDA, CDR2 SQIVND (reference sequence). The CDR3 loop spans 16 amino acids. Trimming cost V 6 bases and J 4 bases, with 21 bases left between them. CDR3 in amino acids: CASSNPGQGGSTEAFF. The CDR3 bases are TGTGCCAGTAGCAACCCGGGGCAGGGCGGGAGCACTGAAGCTTTCTTT.

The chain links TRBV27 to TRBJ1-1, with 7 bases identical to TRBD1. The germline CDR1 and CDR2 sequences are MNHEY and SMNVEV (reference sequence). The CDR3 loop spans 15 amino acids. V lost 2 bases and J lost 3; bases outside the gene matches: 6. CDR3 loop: CASSLAGRGYTEAFF. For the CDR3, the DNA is TGTGCCAGCAGTTTAGCGGGCAGGGGGTACACTGAAGCTTTCTTT.

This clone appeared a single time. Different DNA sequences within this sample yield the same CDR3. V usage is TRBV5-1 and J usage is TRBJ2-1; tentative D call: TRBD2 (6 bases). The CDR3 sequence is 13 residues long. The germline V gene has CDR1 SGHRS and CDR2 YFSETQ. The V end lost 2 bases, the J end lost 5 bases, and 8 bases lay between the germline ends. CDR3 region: CASSFAGNNEQFF. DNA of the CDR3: TGCGCCAGCAGCTTTGCGGGGAACAATGAGCAGTTCTTC.

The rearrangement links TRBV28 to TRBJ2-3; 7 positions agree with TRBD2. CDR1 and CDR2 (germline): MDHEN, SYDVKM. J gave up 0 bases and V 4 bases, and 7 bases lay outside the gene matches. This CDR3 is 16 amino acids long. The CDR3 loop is CASSSPSGLSTDTQYF. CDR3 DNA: TGTGCCAGCAGTTCTCCTAGCGGCCTTAGCACAGATACGCAGTATTTT.

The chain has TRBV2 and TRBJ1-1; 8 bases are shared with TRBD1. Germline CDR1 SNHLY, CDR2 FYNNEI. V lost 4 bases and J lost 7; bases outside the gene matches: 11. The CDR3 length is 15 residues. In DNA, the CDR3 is TGTGCCAGCAGTGTTAGGACAGGGCTAATTTATGAAGCTTTCTTT. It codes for CASSVRTGLIYEAFF.

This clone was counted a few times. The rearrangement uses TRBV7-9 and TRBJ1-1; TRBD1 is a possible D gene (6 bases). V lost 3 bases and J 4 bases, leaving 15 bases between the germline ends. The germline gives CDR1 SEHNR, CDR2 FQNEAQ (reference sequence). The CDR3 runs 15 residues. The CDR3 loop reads CASSLTGLGFTEAFF. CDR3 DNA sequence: TGTGCCAGCAGCTTGACAGGATTAGGTTTCACTGAAGCTTTCTTT. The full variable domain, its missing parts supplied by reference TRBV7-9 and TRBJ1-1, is DTGVSQNPRHKITKRGQNVTFRCDPISEHNRLYWYRQTLGQGPEFLTYFQNEAQLEKSRLLSDRFSAERPKGSFSTLEIQRTEQGDSAMYLCASSLTGLGFTEAFFGQGTRLTVV.

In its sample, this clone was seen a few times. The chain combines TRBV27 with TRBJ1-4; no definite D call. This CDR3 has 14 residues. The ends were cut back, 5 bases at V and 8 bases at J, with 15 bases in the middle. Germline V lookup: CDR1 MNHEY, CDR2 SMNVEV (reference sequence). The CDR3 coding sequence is TGTGCCAGCAGTCACCGCATAGCTGGGGAAAAACTGTTTTTT. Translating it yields CASSHRIAGEKLFF.

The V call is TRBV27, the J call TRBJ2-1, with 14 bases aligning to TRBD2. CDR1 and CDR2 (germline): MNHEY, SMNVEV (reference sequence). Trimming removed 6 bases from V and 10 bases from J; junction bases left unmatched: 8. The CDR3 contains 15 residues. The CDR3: CASSEGLAGVREQFF. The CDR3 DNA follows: TGTGCCAGCAGCGAGGGACTAGCGGGAGTTCGGGAGCAGTTCTTC.